This T cell receptor (beta chain) was identified in a study of early T cells in non-severe SARS-CoV-2 infection. Study conclusions and caveats: In VDJdb matching, anti-spike CD8 responses were favored while private and CD4 specificities went missing.

With regard to this clonotype: Antigen unknown.

Individually, cDNA molecules had unique molecular identifiers attached to them. TCRdb itself ran the 5' RACE reads through MiXCR, one entry per CDR3 protein. The sample yields roughly 53,000 distinct CDR3 sequences, around 10% seen once. The germline gives CDR1 SGHKS, CDR2 YYEKEE (reference sequence). V gave up 4 bases and J gave up 2 bases, with 13 bases separating them. The CDR3 extends over 14 amino acids. Material: whole blood, obtained at baseline. The TCR was taken from an adult who was a healthcare worker with PCR-confirmed SARS-CoV-2 infection or an uninfected control (not recorded which). The chain has TRBV5-5 and TRBJ2-7, with D perhaps TRBD1 or TRBD2 (5 bases each). The CDR3 spells CASSRGLSPYEQYF. CDR3 coding DNA: TGTGCCAGCAGCCGGGGCCTATCCCCCTACGAGCAGTACTTC.